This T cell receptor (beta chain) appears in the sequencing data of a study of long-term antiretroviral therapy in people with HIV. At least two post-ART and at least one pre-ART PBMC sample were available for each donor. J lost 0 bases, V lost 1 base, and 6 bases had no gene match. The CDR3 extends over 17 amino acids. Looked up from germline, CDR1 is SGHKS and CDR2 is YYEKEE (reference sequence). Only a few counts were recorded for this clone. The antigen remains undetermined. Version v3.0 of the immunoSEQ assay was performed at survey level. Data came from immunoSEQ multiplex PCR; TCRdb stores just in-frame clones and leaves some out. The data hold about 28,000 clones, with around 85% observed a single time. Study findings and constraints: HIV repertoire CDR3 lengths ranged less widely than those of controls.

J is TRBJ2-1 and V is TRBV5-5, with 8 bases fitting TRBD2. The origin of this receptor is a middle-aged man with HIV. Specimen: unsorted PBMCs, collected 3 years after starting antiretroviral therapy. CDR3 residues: CASSLYVTSVSYNEQFF. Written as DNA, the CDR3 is TGTGCCAGCAGCTTGTACGTGACTAGCGTCTCCTACAATGAGCAGTTCTTC.